This TCR beta chain was observed in a study of human T cells and chemical hapten exposure. Study information: Diphenylcyclopropenone, dosed weekly to the scalp, was given to patients throughout the roughly 25-week study. Per-sample TCR yields varied mainly from small pooled library volume differences.

TCRdb re-analysed the RACE reads in MiXCR, keeping a single row per CDR3 protein. The data show some 70,000 distinct CDR3 sequences, approximately 10% seen once. Time point specified: pre-sensitization, week 0. Treatment described: therapeutic diphenylcyclopropenone sensitization with weekly scalp DPC. V lost 2 bases and J lost 3, with 24 bases in between. CDR1 and CDR2 from the germline V gene are SGHAT and FQNNGV. CDR3 length equals 19 residues. The source was whole blood, collected in connection with sensitization to the hapten diphenylcyclopropenone (DPC). The receptor was derived from a woman aged 50 to 60 with alopecia areata. Some clones in this sample may be carry-over from other donors' samples. V gene TRBV11-2 combines with J gene TRBJ2-3; D may be TRBD2 (5 bases). In DNA form, the CDR3 reads TGTGCCAGCAGCTTAAGATCGGGAAGAATCACCACTGGAACAGATACGCAGTATTTT. This translates into CASSLRSGRITTGTDTQYF.